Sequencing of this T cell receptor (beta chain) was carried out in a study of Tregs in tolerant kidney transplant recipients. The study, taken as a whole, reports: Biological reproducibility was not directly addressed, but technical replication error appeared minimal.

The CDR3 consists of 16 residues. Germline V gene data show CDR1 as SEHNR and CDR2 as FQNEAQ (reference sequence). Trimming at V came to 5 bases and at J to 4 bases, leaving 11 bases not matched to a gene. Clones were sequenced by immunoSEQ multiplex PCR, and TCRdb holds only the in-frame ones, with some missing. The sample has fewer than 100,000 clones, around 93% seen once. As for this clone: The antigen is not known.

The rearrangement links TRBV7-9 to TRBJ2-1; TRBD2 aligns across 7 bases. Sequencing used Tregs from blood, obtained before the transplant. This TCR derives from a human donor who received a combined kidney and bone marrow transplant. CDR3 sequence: CASSTAPRETYNEQFF. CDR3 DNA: TGTGCCAGCAGCACCGCACCGCGGGAGACATACAATGAGCAGTTCTTC. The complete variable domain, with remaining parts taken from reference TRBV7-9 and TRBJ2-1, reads DTGVSQNPRHKITKRGQNVTFRCDPISEHNRLYWYRQTLGQGPEFLTYFQNEAQLEKSRLLSDRFSAERPKGSFSTLEIQRTEQGDSAMYLCASSTAPRETYNEQFFGPGTRLTVL.